This T cell receptor beta chain was captured by sequencing in a study of PD-1 blockade in classical Hodgkin lymphoma. For the study at large: Nivolumab was administered to patients intravenously at 3 mg/kg every 2 weeks.

Profiled with immunoSEQ multiplex PCR; TCRdb holds only in-frame clones, not every one. Here the sample spans approximately 160,000 clones, nearly 80% being singletons. Points on this clone: Its cognate antigen is unknown.

Brentuximab vedotin exposure varied, and every patient relapsed after autologous stem cell transplantation. Germline V CDR1 and CDR2: WSHSY, SAAADI. V was pared by 6 bases and J by 6 bases, with 9 bases of the junction left unmatched. The length of the CDR3 is 15 residues. Findings and limits, study-wide: Prior therapy or disease activity may underlie the repertoire differences, whose causes remain undefined.

The chain carries TRBV10-2 and TRBJ2-1; 9 positions match TRBD2. The sequencing here drew on peripheral blood mononuclear cells (PBMCs), taken before the second cycle of nivolumab. This clonotype was sampled from a human donor with classical Hodgkin lymphoma. The DNA of the CDR3 is TGCGCCAGCAGCGATAGCGGGGGACTCCTCAATGAGCAGTTCTTC. Its translation is CASSDSGGLLNEQFF.